The T cell receptor beta chain under discussion was sequenced for a study of blood T cell repertoires in COVID-19. On the study more broadly: Sites in the United States, Italy and Spain provided acute and convalescent COVID-19 samples. PBMCs, B-cell-depleted T cells, or T cells provided the cDNA or gDNA that made up the material.

Followed over time, Seattle patients had been enrolled while infection was active. This CDR3 is 17 amino acids long. Authors' processing steps: Cell counts per sample came from amplifying reference gene primers. The assay was immunoSEQ multiplex PCR, and TCRdb's table has in-frame clones only and misses some. V and J calls plus clone size are reproduced from that table; the DNA served to infer D and trimming. The sample yields about 210,000 clones, roughly 85% seen once. The specimen was peripheral blood. This sequence was found in a woman in her seventies with COVID-19, enrolled during active disease. The rearrangement uses TRBV21-1 and TRBJ1-2; TRBD1 was called by the table and not checked on the DNA. TRBV21-1 represents a pseudogene. CDR3 sequence reads: CASSTLDKRDRGYGYTF. CDR3 DNA sequence: TGTGCCAGCAGCACCCTTGATAAACGGGACAGGGGTTATGGCTACACCTTC.